Listed below are T cell receptor beta chains from one sample, sequenced in a study of blood T cell repertoires in COVID-19. Repertoires were generated with immunoSEQ multiplex PCR, while TCRdb's copy carries only in-frame clones and drops some. The sample lists around 150,000 clones; 80% to 85% were seen once. Sample: peripheral blood. These receptors came from an older woman with acute or convalescent COVID-19. Each CDR3 is given with its conserved first and last residue. A D gene is named only where the DNA matches it firmly. Some rows mark clone size as missing; the rest say once, few, many or name a class of expanded clone.

d_gene: .
abundance: .
v_gene: TRBV18
j_gene: TRBJ1-3
CDR3nt: TGTGCCAGCTCACCAAGCATTAGCTCTGGAAACACCATATATTTT
CDR3aa: CASSPSISSGNTIYF

d_gene: .
abundance: .
v_gene: TRBV28
j_gene: TRBJ1-5
CDR3nt: TGTGCCAGCAGTTTCCCAAGACGTTCCTTAGCTGGGTACGATCAGCCCCAGCATTTT
CDR3aa: CASSFPRRSLAGYDQPQHF

d_gene: .
abundance: .
v_gene: TRBV12-5
j_gene: TRBJ2-7
CDR3nt: TGTGCTAGTGGTTTCGGTTACGAGCAGTACTTC
CDR3aa: CASGFGYEQYF

d_gene: TRBD2
abundance: .
v_gene: TRBV28
j_gene: TRBJ2-3
CDR3nt: TGTGCCAGCAGTTTCGACGGACTAGCGGTCGGTTTAGATACGCAGTATTTT
CDR3aa: CASSFDGLAVGLDTQYF

d_gene: .
abundance: .
v_gene: TRBV27
j_gene: TRBJ1-2
CDR3nt: TGTGCCAGCAGTTTATTCCCGGGACTGAGCTATGGCTACACCTTC
CDR3aa: CASSLFPGLSYGYTF

d_gene: .
abundance: once
v_gene: TRBV29-1
j_gene: TRBJ2-7
CDR3nt: TGCAGCGTTGTAGGGCAAGGGGGCTACGAGCAGTACTTC
CDR3aa: CSVVGQGGYEQYF

d_gene: TRBD1
abundance: .
v_gene: TRBV27
j_gene: TRBJ2-2
CDR3nt: TGTGCCAGCAGGACAGGGGGCCCCGGGGAGCTGTTTTTT
CDR3aa: CASRTGGPGELFF

d_gene: .
abundance: .
v_gene: TRBV7-9
j_gene: TRBJ2-7
CDR3nt: TGTGCCAGCAGCTGGGAGGTAAACAACGAGCAGTACTTC
CDR3aa: CASSWEVNNEQYF

d_gene: TRBD2
abundance: .
v_gene: TRBV19
j_gene: TRBJ2-7
CDR3nt: TGTGCCAGTAGTAACCACGGCCGGACTAGCGGCTCCTACGAGCAGTACTTC
CDR3aa: CASSNHGRTSGSYEQYF

d_gene: .
abundance: .
v_gene: TRBV5-4
j_gene: TRBJ2-1
CDR3nt: TGTGCCAGCAGCTTAGCGGGTAGGAATGAGCAGTTCTTC
CDR3aa: CASSLAGRNEQFF

d_gene: TRBD2
abundance: few
v_gene: TRBV12-5
j_gene: TRBJ2-1
CDR3nt: TGTGCTAGTGGTCCCGCAGGACTAGCGGGAGGGTTTGAGCAGTTCTTC
CDR3aa: CASGPAGLAGGFEQFF

d_gene: TRBD2
abundance: .
v_gene: TRBV12-3/TRBV12-4
j_gene: TRBJ2-7
CDR3nt: TGTGCCAGCAGTTTTAGCGGGAACGAGCAGTACTTC
CDR3aa: CASSFSGNEQYF

d_gene: TRBD1
abundance: .
v_gene: TRBV6-2/TRBV6-3
j_gene: TRBJ1-3
CDR3nt: TGTGCCAGCAGCCACGCCGGACAGGCTCGCTCTGGAAACACCATATATTTT
CDR3aa: CASSHAGQARSGNTIYF

d_gene: TRBD2
abundance: .
v_gene: TRBV29-1
j_gene: TRBJ2-2
CDR3nt: TGCAGCGCAAAACTAGCGGGAGAAAGAGGCACCGGGGAGCTGTTTTTT
CDR3aa: CSAKLAGERGTGELFF

d_gene: .
abundance: .
v_gene: TRBV28
j_gene: TRBJ2-3
CDR3nt: TGTGCCAGCAGTGAAACAGGGCCAGATACGCAGTATTTT
CDR3aa: CASSETGPDTQYF

d_gene: .
abundance: .
v_gene: TRBV7-9
j_gene: TRBJ2-3
CDR3nt: TGTGCCAGCACCCCCCCGGGACATCCCACAGATACGCAGTATTTT
CDR3aa: CASTPPGHPTDTQYF

d_gene: TRBD1
abundance: .
v_gene: TRBV7-2
j_gene: TRBJ1-5
CDR3nt: TGTGCCAGCAGCTTTACAGGGGGCAATCAGCCCCAGCATTTT
CDR3aa: CASSFTGGNQPQHF

d_gene: .
abundance: .
v_gene: TRBV4-2
j_gene: TRBJ1-1
CDR3nt: TGTGCCAGCAGCCTAAACCCCCAAGAGCACCGAAACACTGAAGCTTTCTTT
CDR3aa: CASSLNPQEHRNTEAFF

d_gene: .
abundance: .
v_gene: TRBV29-1
j_gene: TRBJ2-1
CDR3nt: TGCAGCGTTGGCGGGACAGGGGACCTACTAGCGGGAAACAATGAGCAGTTCTTC
CDR3aa: CSVGGTGDLLAGNNEQFF

d_gene: .
abundance: .
v_gene: TRBV10-3
j_gene: TRBJ1-1
CDR3nt: TGTGCCATCAAAGCGGGACGAAGGGACACTGAAGCTTTCTTT
CDR3aa: CAIKAGRRDTEAFF

d_gene: .
abundance: .
v_gene: TRBV7-9
j_gene: TRBJ1-2
CDR3nt: TGTGCCAGCAGCTCGGTCAACAGGGAATTCTATGGCTACACCTTC
CDR3aa: CASSSVNREFYGYTF

d_gene: .
abundance: .
v_gene: TRBV18
j_gene: TRBJ1-5
CDR3nt: TGTGCCAGCTCACGGGGCGGCAATCAGCCCCAGCATTTT
CDR3aa: CASSRGGNQPQHF

d_gene: TRBD2
abundance: .
v_gene: TRBV27
j_gene: TRBJ2-7
CDR3nt: TGTGCCAGCAGGCGAGCGGGAGTGTCCTACGAGCAGTACTTC
CDR3aa: CASRRAGVSYEQYF

d_gene: TRBD2
abundance: .
v_gene: TRBV7-6
j_gene: TRBJ2-2
CDR3nt: TGTGCCAGCGGCCCCACTAGCGGGAGTTTTACCGGGGAGCTGTTTTTT
CDR3aa: CASGPTSGSFTGELFF

d_gene: .
abundance: .
v_gene: TRBV4-3
j_gene: TRBJ1-2
CDR3nt: TGCGCCAGCAGCCAAGAATACCCATCGAGACAGGCGGGCTACACCTTC
CDR3aa: CASSQEYPSRQAGYTF

d_gene: TRBD2
abundance: .
v_gene: TRBV30
j_gene: TRBJ2-1
CDR3nt: TGTGCCTGGAGTCAAACTAGCGGGAGGGCCTCGGGGCGTGAGCAGTTCTTC
CDR3aa: CAWSQTSGRASGREQFF

d_gene: .
abundance: .
v_gene: TRBV9
j_gene: TRBJ2-7
CDR3nt: TGTGCCAGCAGCGTCTCAGGGGACGAGCAGTACTTC
CDR3aa: CASSVSGDEQYF